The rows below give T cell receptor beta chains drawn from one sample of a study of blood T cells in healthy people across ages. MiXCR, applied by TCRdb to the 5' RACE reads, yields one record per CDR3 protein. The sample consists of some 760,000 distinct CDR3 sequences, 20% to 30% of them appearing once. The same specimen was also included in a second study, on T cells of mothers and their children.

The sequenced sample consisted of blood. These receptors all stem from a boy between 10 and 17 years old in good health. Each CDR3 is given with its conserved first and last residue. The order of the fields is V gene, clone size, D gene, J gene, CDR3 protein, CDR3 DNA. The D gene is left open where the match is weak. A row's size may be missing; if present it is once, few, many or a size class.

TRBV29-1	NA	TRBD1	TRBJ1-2	CSVEGPGTGVRPVYGYTF	TGCAGCGTTGAAGGTCCCGGGACAGGAGTCCGACCCGTCTATGGCTACACCTTC
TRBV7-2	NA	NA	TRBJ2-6	CASSLSAVLSGANVLTF	TGTGCCAGCAGCTTATCGGCAGTTCTCTCTGGGGCCAACGTCCTGACTTTC
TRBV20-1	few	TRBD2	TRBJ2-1	CSARVTSGSAGYNEQFF	TGCAGTGCTAGAGTAACTAGCGGGAGTGCGGGTTACAATGAGCAGTTCTTC
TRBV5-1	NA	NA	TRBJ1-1	CASSLGGRMNTEAFF	TGCGCCAGCAGCTTGGGCGGCAGAATGAACACTGAAGCTTTCTTT
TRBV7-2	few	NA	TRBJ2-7	CANRGGHEQYF	TGTGCCAATAGGGGGGGCCACGAGCAGTACTTC
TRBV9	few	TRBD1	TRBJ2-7	CASTLDRVAAYEQYF	TGTGCCAGCACCTTAGACAGGGTTGCCGCCTACGAGCAGTACTTC
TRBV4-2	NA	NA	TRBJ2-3	CASSPAGWSSTDTQYF	TGTGCCAGCAGCCCCGCGGGTTGGTCAAGCACAGATACGCAGTATTTT
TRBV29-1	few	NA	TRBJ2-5	CSVEGGPQETQYF	TGCAGCGTTGAAGGCGGCCCTCAAGAGACCCAGTACTTC
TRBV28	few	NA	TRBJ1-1	CASSLYSANTEAFF	TGTGCCAGCAGTTTATACAGTGCCAACACTGAAGCTTTCTTT
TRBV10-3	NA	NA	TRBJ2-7	CAISQSTYEQYF	TGTGCCATCAGCCAGTCAACCTACGAGCAGTACTTC
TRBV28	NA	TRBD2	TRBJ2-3	CASSQRTSGTSTDTQYF	TGTGCCAGCAGTCAAAGGACTAGCGGGACAAGCACAGATACGCAGTATTTT
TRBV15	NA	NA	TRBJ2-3	CATSVRGDTQYF	TGTGCCACCAGCGTGCGAGGGGATACGCAGTATTTT
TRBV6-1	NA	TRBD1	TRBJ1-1	CASSVNRGLVNTEAFF	TGTGCCAGCAGTGTTAACAGGGGGCTAGTGAACACTGAAGCTTTCTTT
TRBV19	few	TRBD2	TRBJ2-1	CASSPGLAGVGRFF	TGTGCCAGTAGTCCAGGACTAGCGGGAGTTGGGCGGTTCTTC
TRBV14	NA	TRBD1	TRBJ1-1	CASSRRGPIQNTEAFF	TGTGCCAGCAGCCGCAGGGGGCCCATCCAGAACACTGAAGCTTTCTTT
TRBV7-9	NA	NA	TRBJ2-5	CASSLVLPQETQYF	TGTGCCAGCAGCTTAGTTCTACCCCAAGAGACCCAGTACTTC
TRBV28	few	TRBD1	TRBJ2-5	CASSLVRDRLYQETQYF	TGTGCCAGCAGTTTAGTCCGGGACAGACTGTACCAAGAGACCCAGTACTTC
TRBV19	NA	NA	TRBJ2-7	CASSIGGFDEQYF	TGTGCCAGTAGTATCGGCGGATTTGACGAGCAGTACTTC
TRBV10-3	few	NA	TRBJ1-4	CAISESIQLNEKLFF	TGTGCCATCAGTGAGTCGATTCAACTTAATGAAAAACTGTTTTTT
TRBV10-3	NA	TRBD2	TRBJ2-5	CAISAGTSVPETQYF	TGTGCCATCAGTGCTGGGACTAGCGTCCCGGAGACCCAGTACTTC
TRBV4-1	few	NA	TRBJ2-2	CASSQGSNSQNTGELFF	TGCGCCAGCAGCCAAGGTTCGAACAGTCAGAACACCGGGGAGCTGTTTTTT
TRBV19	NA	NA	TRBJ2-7	CATSGTGSSYEQYF	TGTGCCACAAGCGGGACAGGCAGCTCCTACGAGCAGTACTTC
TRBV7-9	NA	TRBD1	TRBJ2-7	CASSLVGTGSLSSTSGEQYF	TGTGCCAGCAGCTTAGTTGGGACAGGATCGCTCTCGTCCACGTCGGGAGAGCAGTACTTC
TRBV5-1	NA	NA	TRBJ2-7	CASSLVQSALSYEQYF	TGCGCCAGCAGCTTAGTACAGAGTGCCCTCTCCTACGAGCAGTACTTC
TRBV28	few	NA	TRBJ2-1	CASSFFGTPDNEQFF	TGTGCCAGCAGTTTTTTTGGGACTCCCGACAATGAGCAGTTCTTC
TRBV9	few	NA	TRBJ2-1	CASSVGRETYNEQFF	TGTGCCAGCAGCGTAGGCAGGGAGACCTACAATGAGCAGTTCTTC
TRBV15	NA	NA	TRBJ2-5	CATSRSEGETQYF	TGTGCCACCAGCAGATCGGAGGGAGAGACCCAGTACTTC